This T cell receptor (beta chain) came from a study of beta chain features in type 1 diabetes. Whole-study results and caveats: Possible PCR preference for shorter templates applied equally to patients and controls.

Every bit of the isolated RNA underwent reverse transcription, so sequencing read expressed TCRB transcripts. Mean read depth for naive, central memory and regulatory T cell samples was several million reads. The assay was immunoSEQ multiplex PCR, and TCRdb's table has in-frame clones only and misses some. The sample shows 450,000 to 600,000 clones, about 29% of them seen only once. This clone was counted only a few times. Its specificity is not known. The clonotype was recovered from a man aged 18-30 years in good health. The sample taken for sequencing was naive CD4+ T cells from blood.

The chain's CDR3 is CASSPMHAGGGYNEQFF. For the CDR3, the DNA is TGTGCCAGCAGCCCAATGCACGCGGGGGGCGGCTACAATGAGCAGTTCTTC. The chain couples TRBV11-2 to TRBJ2-1, with 8 positions matching TRBD2. Germline V gene sequence: CDR1 SGHAT, CDR2 FQNNGV. The CDR3 is 17 amino acids. V shed 5 bases, J shed 3 bases, and the junction held 12 bases outside the gene matches.